The T cell receptor (beta chain) under discussion was sequenced for a study of cytomegalovirus exposure and HLA in healthy donors. Findings and caveats of the study: Generally TCR sequences proved uncommon, though certain public TCRs appeared in numerous donors. The study flagged some 170 TCR beta chains as cytomegalovirus-associated.

The J segment lost 8 bases and the V segment lost 4 bases, leaving 7 bases of the junction unmatched. The CDR3 totals 13 residues. Germline CDR1 is SNHLY and CDR2 is FYNNEI. Sequencing was performed with immunoSEQ multiplex PCR; in TCRdb, only in-frame clones are kept and a portion is missing. Seen here are about 200,000 clones, around 88% observed once, and the top ten hold approximately 1.5%. The study drew the donors from its approximately 110-subject validation cohort, separate from the roughly 700-subject first cohort. About this clone itself: What it binds is not known.

V gene TRBV2 combines with J gene TRBJ1-1; 7 bases are shared with TRBD1. Sequencing input: PBMCs. The source of this sequence is a woman between 18 and 29 years old in good health and CMV-seronegative. CDR3 protein: CASSVGRGTEAFF. The CDR3 nucleotides read TGTGCCAGCAGTGTTGGCAGGGGGACGGAAGCTTTCTTT.